This paragraph reports one TCR beta chain. Original data processing: Reference gene primers were amplified, and this amplification served to estimate nucleated cell counts. The repertoire was sequenced with immunoSEQ multiplex PCR; TCRdb's copy has only in-frame clones and lacks some. V and J calls and clone size come straight from that table; D and trimming were deduced from the DNA. This sample has some 150,000 clones, with around 87% found just once. The germline gives CDR1 MRHNA, CDR2 SNTAGT. The junction had 4 bases not matched to a gene; V was cut back by 6 bases and J by 0 bases. The CDR3 contains 15 residues. The source of the sample is a study of blood T cell repertoires in COVID-19. Study-level background: COVID-19 samples from acute and convalescent phases originated in the United States, Italy and Spain. PBMCs, B-cell-depleted T cells, or T cells were the source of the cDNA or gDNA that made up the material.

Sample: peripheral blood. The clonotype comes from a man between 50 and 59 years old with active COVID-19. V and J are TRBV6-4 and TRBJ2-2; 7 nucleotides align to TRBD2. The CDR3: CASRWGGPNTGELFF. The CDR3 DNA is TGTGCCAGCAGGTGGGGAGGGCCGAACACCGGGGAGCTGTTTTTT.